The 9 T cell receptor beta chains given below trace back to one sample, sequenced in a study of radiotherapy plus CTLA-4 blockade in lung cancer. Data came from immunoSEQ multiplex PCR; TCRdb stores just in-frame clones and leaves some out. The sample contains roughly 100,000 clones, around 83% of which appear only once. The input for sequencing was peripheral blood, taken from a patient treated with radiotherapy plus ipilimumab. These receptors all come from a human donor with non-small cell lung cancer who had a partial response to radiotherapy plus ipilimumab.

The chain is built from TRBV28 and TRBJ2-1; 11 positions match TRBD2. Trimming removed 2 bases from V and 1 base from J; junction bases left unmatched: 7. CDR1 is MDHEN, CDR2 SYDVKM, per germline. This CDR3 spans 18 amino acids. CDR3 loop: CASSLIGLAGGSYNEQFF. DNA of the CDR3: TGTGCCAGCAGTTTAATTGGTCTAGCGGGAGGTTCCTACAATGAGCAGTTCTTC.

J is TRBJ1-1 and V is TRBV7-2; possibly TRBD1 for D (5 bases). CDR3 length: 13 amino acids. The V gene lost 3 bases and the J gene lost 4 bases, with 9 bases spanning the gap. From germline, CDR1 is SGHTA and CDR2 FQGNSA. This chain's CDR3 is CASSLDKVTEAFF. CDR3 bases: TGTGCCAGCAGCTTGGACAAGGTCACTGAAGCTTTCTTT. The full variable domain, completed using reference TRBV7-2 and TRBJ1-1, is GAGVSQSPSNKVTEKGKDVELRCDPISGHTALYWYRQSLGQGLEFLIYFQGNSAPDKSGLPSDRFSAERTGGSVSTLTIQRTQQEDSAVYLCASSLDKVTEAFFGQGTRLTVV.

The chain couples TRBV12-5 to TRBJ2-1; 13 nucleotides line up with TRBD2. Germline values: CDR1 LGHNT, CDR2 FRNRAP. J gave up 7 bases and V 6 bases, and 9 bases lay outside the gene matches. The length of the CDR3 is 16 residues. In nucleotides, the CDR3 is TGTGCTAGTGGCCCCCCAGGGACTAGCGGGATTAATGAGCAGTTCTTC. Protein product: CASGPPGTSGINEQFF.

J is TRBJ1-4 and V is TRBV28; 7 bases map to TRBD1. The germline CDR1 and CDR2 sequences are MDHEN and SYDVKM. This CDR3 has 14 residues. The ends lost 6 bases at V and 3 bases at J; junction bases unmatched: 4. CDR3: CASSSGGPNEKLFF. The DNA for the CDR3 is TGTGCCAGCAGCTCAGGGGGACCTAATGAAAAACTGTTTTTT. Using reference TRBV28 and TRBJ1-4 for the parts outside the CDR3, the full variable domain is DVKVTQSSRYLVKRTGEKVFLECVQDMDHENMFWYRQDPGLGLRLIYFSYDVKMKEKGDIPEGYSVSREKKERFSLILESASTNQTSMYLCASSSGGPNEKLFFGSGTQLSVL.

The chain joins TRBV29-1 to TRBJ1-2, with TRBD1 as a possible D gene (5 bases). CDR1 is SQVTM and CDR2 is ANQGSEA in the germline V gene. The length of the CDR3 is 14 residues. The V end was cut by 5 bases, the J end by 1 base, with 14 bases between. CDR3 sequence reads: CSVMIRQNNYGYTF. The DNA of the CDR3 is TGCAGCGTTATGATTCGACAGAATAACTATGGCTACACCTTC.

The rearrangement links TRBV4-2 to TRBJ2-7; perhaps TRBD1 as D (5 bases). CDR1 and CDR2 (germline): LGHNA, YNFKEQ. The CDR3 consists of 14 residues. V was clipped by 0 bases and J by 6 bases, with 12 bases between them. The CDR3 sequence is CASSQDQQGREQYF. In DNA, the CDR3 is TGTGCCAGCAGCCAAGATCAGCAGGGCCGCGAGCAGTACTTC.

The gene calls are TRBV2 and TRBJ2-5; TRBD2 agrees at 13 bases. This CDR3 region has 14 residues. The V segment lost 8 bases and the J segment 5 bases; nucleotides outside the gene matches: 5. Germline V gene sequence: CDR1 SNHLY, CDR2 FYNNEI. The CDR3: CASQTSGRSETQYF. The CDR3 bases are TGTGCCAGCCAGACTAGCGGGAGGAGTGAGACCCAGTACTTC.

The gene calls are TRBV30 and TRBJ2-1, with D unclear. The CDR3 totals 13 residues. Deletions cut 0 bases from V and 6 bases from J, with 9 bases between. CDR1 and CDR2 (germline): GTSNPN, SVGIG (reference sequence). Here the CDR3 reads CAWSVDNPNEQFF. The CDR3 DNA follows: TGTGCCTGGAGTGTAGACAACCCCAATGAGCAGTTCTTC. Together with reference TRBV30 and TRBJ2-1, the CDR3 gives the full variable domain: SQTIHQWPATLVQPVGSPLSLECTVEGTSNPNLYWYRQAAGRGLQLLFYSVGIGQISSEVPQNLSASRPQDRQFILSSKKLLLSDSGFYLCAWSVDNPNEQFFGPGTRLTVL.

V gene TRBV30 combines with J gene TRBJ2-1; 10 bases are a match to TRBD2. Germline V gene data show CDR1 as GTSNPN and CDR2 as SVGIG (reference sequence). The V and J ends lost 2 bases and 9 bases, in that order; junction bases with no gene match: 7. The CDR3 runs to 14 residues. The DNA for the CDR3 is TGTGCCTGGAGTTGGGGCCTAGCGGGGGCTGAGCAGTTCTTC. Translation: CAWSWGLAGAEQFF.